The sequence of this T cell receptor (beta chain) was determined in a study of control samples from healthy donors and cancer patients. The CDR3 is made up of 15 amino acids. Germline CDR1 and CDR2: MDHEN and SYDVKM. J lost 6 bases, V lost 6 bases, and 9 bases had no gene match. Using immunoSEQ multiplex PCR, the repertoire was profiled, and TCRdb retains in-frame clones only, with some absent. Found here are around 180,000 clones, about 91% of them singletons; the top ten hold roughly 5.3%. This sequence originates from a young woman in good health. The material sequenced was blood. The V gene is TRBV28, the J gene TRBJ2-7; the match to TRBD1 covers 12 bases. Here the CDR3 reads CASRTRGQGAGEQYF. CDR3 DNA: TGTGCCAGCAGGACCCGGGGACAGGGGGCTGGCGAGCAGTACTTC.